This T cell receptor beta chain stems from a study of neurological immune-mediated disorders. Study-wide findings and caveats: HTLV-1-associated myelopathy showed the most TCR clonal expansion; multiple sclerosis the least, below healthy controls. The study found no CDR3 amino acid sequences shared by expanded clones across subjects, suggesting private repertoires in all groups.

About this clonotype itself: The target antigen is unknown.

cDNA synthesis was performed by 5'RACE with 10-nucleotide random UMIs. MiXCR, applied by TCRdb to the 5' RACE reads, yields one record per CDR3 protein. This table has around 41,000 distinct CDR3 sequences, more than 12% appearing once. The sorted libraries started from roughly 1 million CD4+ or CD8+ T cells. Sequenced material: CD4+ T cells from blood. The clonotype was recovered from a woman aged 60 to 75 with HTLV-1-associated myelopathy (HAM/TSP).

The CDR3 loop is CAWSVSGDGGYTF. CDR3 nucleotide sequence: TGTGCCTGGAGTGTTTCGGGGGACGGCGGCTACACCTTC. The V gene is TRBV30, the J gene TRBJ1-2, with a weak D call TRBD1 (5 bases). Trimming pared 0 bases from V and 8 bases from J, leaving 13 bases between. This CDR3 comprises 13 residues. The germline CDR1 and CDR2 sequences are GTSNPN and SVGIG (reference sequence).